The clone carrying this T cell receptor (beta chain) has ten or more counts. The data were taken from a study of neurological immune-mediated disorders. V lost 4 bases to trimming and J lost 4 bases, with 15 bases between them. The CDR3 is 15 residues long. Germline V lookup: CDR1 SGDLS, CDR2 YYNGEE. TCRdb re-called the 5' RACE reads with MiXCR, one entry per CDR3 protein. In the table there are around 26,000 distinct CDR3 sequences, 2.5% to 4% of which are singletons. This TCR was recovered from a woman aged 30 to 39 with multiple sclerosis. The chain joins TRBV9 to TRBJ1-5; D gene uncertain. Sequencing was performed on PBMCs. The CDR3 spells CASSPNFGDNQPQHF. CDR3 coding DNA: TGTGCCAGCAGCCCTAACTTCGGGGATAATCAGCCCCAGCATTTT.